The rows below give T cell receptor beta chains drawn from one sample of a study of blood T cell repertoires in COVID-19. Method: immunoSEQ multiplex PCR; TCRdb's copy keeps in-frame clones and lacks some. The repertoire holds 310,000 or so clones, with approximately 89% as singletons. The source material was PBMCs or T cells enriched from blood (not recorded which). The receptor source for this set is a woman aged 40 to 55 who had recovered from COVID-19. Both conserved end residues are part of each CDR3. D genes are given only for firm matches. Clone sizes are given selectively: once, few, many, or a class where the clone is expanded.

V	D	J	size	DNA	CDR3
TRBV11-2	TRBD1	TRBJ1-4	NA	TGTGCCAGCAGCATACCGACAGGGGGCCGTGAAAAACTGTTTTTT	CASSIPTGGREKLFF
TRBV7-3	NA	TRBJ2-3	NA	TGTGCCAGCAGCTTAACCGGGTCTAGCACAGATACGCAGTATTTT	CASSLTGSSTDTQYF
TRBV2	TRBD2	TRBJ2-1	NA	TGTGCCAGCACTAGACTAGCGGGAGTCAATGAGCAGTTCTTC	CASTRLAGVNEQFF
TRBV5-1	TRBD1	TRBJ2-7	NA	TGCGCCAGCAGCTTGGGCCCGACAGGGGGTTCCTACGAGCAGTACTTC	CASSLGPTGGSYEQYF
TRBV21-1	NA	TRBJ1-5	NA	TGTGCCAGCAGCAAACAACTACAGGGGGCGGTTCAGCCCCAGCATTTT	CASSKQLQGAVQPQHF
TRBV19	TRBD1	TRBJ2-7	NA	TGTGCCAGTAGTAACCGGGACAGGGGTTACGAGCAGTACTTC	CASSNRDRGYEQYF
TRBV19	NA	TRBJ1-5	few	TGTGCCAGTAGTATATCGCCCGGCAGCGCGGACAATCAGCCCCAGCATTTT	CASSISPGSADNQPQHF
TRBV12-1	NA	TRBJ1-1	NA	TGTGCCAGCACCTCTCCCGGGAGAACGACTGAAGCTTTCTTT	CASTSPGRTTEAFF
TRBV3-1/TRBV3-2	NA	TRBJ2-5	once	TGTGCCAGCAGCGCACAAAAAAGACTTCAAGAGACCCAGTACTTC	CASSAQKRLQETQYF
TRBV18	TRBD2	TRBJ2-5	NA	TGTGCCAGCTCACCGGGACTAGCGGGTGGGACCCAGTACTTC	CASSPGLAGGTQYF
TRBV19	NA	TRBJ1-5	NA	TGTGCCGGGGGGTATAGCAATCAGCCCCAGCATTTT	CAGGYSNQPQHF
TRBV5-4	TRBD2	TRBJ2-7	NA	TGTGCCAGCAGCCCGGCGTGGCTAGCGGGGGTGGCCTACGAGCAGTACTTC	CASSPAWLAGVAYEQYF
TRBV6-5	NA	TRBJ2-5	NA	TGTGCCAGCAGTTACTCGAGAACCAAAGAGACCCAGTACTTC	CASSYSRTKETQYF